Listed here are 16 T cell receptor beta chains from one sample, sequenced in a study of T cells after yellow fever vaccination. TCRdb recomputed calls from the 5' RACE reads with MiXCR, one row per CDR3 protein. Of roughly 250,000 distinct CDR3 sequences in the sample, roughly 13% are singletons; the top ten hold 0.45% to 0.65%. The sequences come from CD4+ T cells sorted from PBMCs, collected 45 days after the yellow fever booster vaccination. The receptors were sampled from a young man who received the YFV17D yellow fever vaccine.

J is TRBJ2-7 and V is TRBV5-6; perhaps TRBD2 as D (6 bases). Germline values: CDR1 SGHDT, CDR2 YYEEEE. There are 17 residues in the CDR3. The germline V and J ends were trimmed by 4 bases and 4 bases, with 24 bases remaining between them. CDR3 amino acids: CASSPTGLAAGSYEQYF. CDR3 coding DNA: TGTGCCAGCAGCCCGACGGGGCTAGCAGCGGGTAGTTACGAGCAGTACTTC.

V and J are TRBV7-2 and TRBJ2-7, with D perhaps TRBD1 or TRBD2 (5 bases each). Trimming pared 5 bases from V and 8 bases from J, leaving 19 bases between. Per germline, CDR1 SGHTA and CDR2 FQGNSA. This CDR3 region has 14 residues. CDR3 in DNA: TGTGCCAGCAGCCCCAGGCAAGTGGGGGACCAGCAGTACTTC. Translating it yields CASSPRQVGDQQYF.

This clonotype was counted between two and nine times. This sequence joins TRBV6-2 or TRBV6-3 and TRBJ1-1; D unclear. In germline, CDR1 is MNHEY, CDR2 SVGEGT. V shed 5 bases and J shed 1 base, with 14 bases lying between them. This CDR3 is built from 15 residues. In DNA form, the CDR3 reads TGTGCCAGCAGTCCCGTAGGGCGCAAGAACACTGAAGCTTTCTTT. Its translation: CASSPVGRKNTEAFF.

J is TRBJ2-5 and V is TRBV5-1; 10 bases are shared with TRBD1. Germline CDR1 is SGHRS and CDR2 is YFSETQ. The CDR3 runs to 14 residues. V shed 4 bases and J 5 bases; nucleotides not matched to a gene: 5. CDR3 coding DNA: TGCGCCAGCAGCGGACAGGGGGGACGGGAGACCCAGTACTTC. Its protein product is CASSGQGGRETQYF.

As DNA, the CDR3 is TGTGCCAGCAGCTTAGGACCGGGCCCCGAGCAGTACTTC. Protein product: CASSLGPGPEQYF. This chain connects TRBV7-2 to TRBJ2-7; D is unclear. Germline V gene sequence: CDR1 SGHTA, CDR2 FQGNSA. This CDR3 region has 13 residues. With 1 base removed from V and 6 bases from J, the gap between germline ends came to 10 bases.

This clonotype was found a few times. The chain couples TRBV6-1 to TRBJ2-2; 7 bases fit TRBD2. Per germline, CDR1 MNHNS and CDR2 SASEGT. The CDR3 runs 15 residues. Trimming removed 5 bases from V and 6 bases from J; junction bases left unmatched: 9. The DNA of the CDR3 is TGTGCCAGCAGTCGACTAGCCGTGGATGCCGGGGAGCTGTTTTTT. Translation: CASSRLAVDAGELFF.

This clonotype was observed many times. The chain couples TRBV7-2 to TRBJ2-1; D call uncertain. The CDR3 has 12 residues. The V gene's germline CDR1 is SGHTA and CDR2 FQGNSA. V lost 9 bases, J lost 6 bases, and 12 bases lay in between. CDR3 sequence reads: CASTLWGNEQFF. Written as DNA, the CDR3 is TGTGCCAGTACCCTTTGGGGCAATGAGCAGTTCTTC.

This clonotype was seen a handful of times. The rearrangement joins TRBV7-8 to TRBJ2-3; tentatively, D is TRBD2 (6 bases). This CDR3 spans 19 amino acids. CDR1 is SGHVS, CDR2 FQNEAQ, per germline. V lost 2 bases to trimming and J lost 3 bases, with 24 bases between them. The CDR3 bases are TGTGCCAGCAGCTTACTCCTAAGTGTCGGGAGCCTGGGGACAGATACGCAGTATTTT. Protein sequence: CASSLLLSVGSLGTDTQYF.

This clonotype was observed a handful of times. The CDR3: CASSRVDSAETQYF. The CDR3 DNA follows: TGTGCCAGCAGCCGAGTCGACTCGGCGGAGACCCAGTACTTC. The J gene is TRBJ2-5, the V gene TRBV4-2, with D unresolved. CDR3 length: 14 residues. The ends were cut back, 4 bases at V and 5 bases at J, with 14 bases in the middle. Germline V CDR1 and CDR2: LGHNA, YNFKEQ.

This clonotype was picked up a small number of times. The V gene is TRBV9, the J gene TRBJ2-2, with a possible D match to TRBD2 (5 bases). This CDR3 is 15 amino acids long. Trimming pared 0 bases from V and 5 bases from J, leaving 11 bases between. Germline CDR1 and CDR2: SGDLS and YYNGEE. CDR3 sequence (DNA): TGTGCCAGCAGCGTAGAATATCGGGGTACCGGGGAGCTGTTTTTT. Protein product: CASSVEYRGTGELFF.

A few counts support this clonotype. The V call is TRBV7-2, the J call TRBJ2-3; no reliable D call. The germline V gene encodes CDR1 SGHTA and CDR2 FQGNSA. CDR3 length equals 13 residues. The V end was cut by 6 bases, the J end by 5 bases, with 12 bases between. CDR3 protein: CASSPLDEDTQYF. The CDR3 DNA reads TGTGCCAGCAGTCCCTTAGATGAAGATACGCAGTATTTT.

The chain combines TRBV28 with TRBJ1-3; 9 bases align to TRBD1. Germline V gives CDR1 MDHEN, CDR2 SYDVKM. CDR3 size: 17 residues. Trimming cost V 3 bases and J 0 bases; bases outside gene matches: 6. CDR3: CASSLGDRAYSGNTIYF. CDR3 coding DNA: TGTGCCAGCAGTTTGGGGGACAGGGCTTACTCTGGAAACACCATATATTTT.

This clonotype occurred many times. The CDR3 sequence: CASNSGNSYNEQFF. CDR3 nucleotide sequence: TGCGCCAGCAACAGCGGGAACTCCTACAATGAGCAGTTCTTC. The chain has TRBV5-1 and TRBJ2-1; 7 nucleotides line up with TRBD2. Trimming cost V 6 bases and J 0 bases; bases outside gene matches: 3. This CDR3 has 14 amino acids. The germline CDR1 and CDR2 sequences are SGHRS and YFSETQ.

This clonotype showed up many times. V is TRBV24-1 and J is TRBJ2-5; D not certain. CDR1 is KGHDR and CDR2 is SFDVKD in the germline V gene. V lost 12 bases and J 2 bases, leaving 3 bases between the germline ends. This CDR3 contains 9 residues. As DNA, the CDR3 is TGTGCCTCACAAGAGACCCAGTACTTC. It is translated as CASQETQYF.

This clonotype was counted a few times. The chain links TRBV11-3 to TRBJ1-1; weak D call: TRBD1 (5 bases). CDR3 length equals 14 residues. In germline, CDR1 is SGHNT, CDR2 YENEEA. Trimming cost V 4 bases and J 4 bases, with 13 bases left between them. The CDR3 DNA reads TGTGCCAGCAGCTCGCACCGGGGGAGCACTGAAGCTTTCTTT. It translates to CASSSHRGSTEAFF.

The CDR3 DNA reads as TGTGCCAGCAGTTACCCTTCCGGCATTACCTACGAGCAGTACTTC. It is translated as CASSYPSGITYEQYF. This rearrangement joins TRBV6-5 to TRBJ2-7; D unclear. Trimming pared 2 bases from V and 2 bases from J, leaving 13 bases between. Germline V CDR1 and CDR2: MNHEY, SVGAGI. This CDR3 has 15 amino acids.